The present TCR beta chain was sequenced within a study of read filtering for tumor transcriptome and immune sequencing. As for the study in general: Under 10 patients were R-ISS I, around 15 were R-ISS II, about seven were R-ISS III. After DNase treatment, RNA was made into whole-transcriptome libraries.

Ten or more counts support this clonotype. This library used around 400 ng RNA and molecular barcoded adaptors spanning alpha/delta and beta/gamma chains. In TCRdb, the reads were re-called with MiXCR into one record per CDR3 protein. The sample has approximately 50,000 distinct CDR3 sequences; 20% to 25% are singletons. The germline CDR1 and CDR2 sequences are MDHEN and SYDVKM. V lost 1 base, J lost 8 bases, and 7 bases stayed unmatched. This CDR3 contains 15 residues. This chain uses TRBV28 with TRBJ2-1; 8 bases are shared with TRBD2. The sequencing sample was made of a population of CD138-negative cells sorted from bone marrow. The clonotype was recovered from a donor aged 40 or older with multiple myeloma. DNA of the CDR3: TGTGCCAGCAGTTTATCCGGGGGGGGCCGCCATGAGCAGTTCTTC. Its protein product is CASSLSGGGRHEQFF.